The entry below describes one TCR beta chain. Its antigen is not identified. Those who served as multiple sclerosis controls were treatment-naive patients with stable or active relapsing-remitting disease. cDNA came from about 0.46 to 1 ug RNA primed by random hexamers. Amplification of TCR beta CDR3 spanned 54 Vbeta and 13 Jbeta via immunoSEQ multiplex PCR. TCRdb re-derived calls from the immunoSEQ multiplex PCR reads in MiXCR, one entry per CDR3 protein. Of around 270,000 distinct CDR3 sequences in the sample, approximately 89% were seen once. These data belong to a study of CD8 T cells in Susac syndrome. The study's findings and limits: An acknowledgment was made by the study that its TCR sequencing and HLA analysis involved relatively few individuals.

CDR3 length: 16 residues. Germline V CDR1 and CDR2: MNHEY, SMNVEV (reference sequence). V dropped 6 bases and J dropped 8 bases, with 23 bases sitting between them. The V call is TRBV27, the J call TRBJ2-1; D unresolved. Sequencing used CD8+ T cells from PBMCs. This TCR was recovered from a human donor with multiple sclerosis. The CDR3 loop reads CASSPNMGLSIDEQFF. The CDR3 DNA sequence: TGTGCCAGCAGCCCCAATATGGGTCTTTCTATCGATGAGCAGTTCTTC.